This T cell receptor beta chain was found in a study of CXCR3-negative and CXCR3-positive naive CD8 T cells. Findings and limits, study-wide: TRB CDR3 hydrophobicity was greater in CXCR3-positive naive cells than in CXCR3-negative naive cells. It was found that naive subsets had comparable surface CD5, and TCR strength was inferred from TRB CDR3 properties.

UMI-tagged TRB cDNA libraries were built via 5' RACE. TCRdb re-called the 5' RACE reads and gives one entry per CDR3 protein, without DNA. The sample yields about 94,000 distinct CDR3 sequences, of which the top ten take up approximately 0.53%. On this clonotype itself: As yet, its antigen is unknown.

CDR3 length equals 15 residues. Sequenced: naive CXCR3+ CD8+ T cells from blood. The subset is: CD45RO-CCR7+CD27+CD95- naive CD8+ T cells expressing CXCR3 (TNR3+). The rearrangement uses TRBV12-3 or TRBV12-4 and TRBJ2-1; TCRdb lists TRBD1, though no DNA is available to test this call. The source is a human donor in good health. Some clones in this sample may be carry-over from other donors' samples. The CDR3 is CASTLGGPSYNEQFF.